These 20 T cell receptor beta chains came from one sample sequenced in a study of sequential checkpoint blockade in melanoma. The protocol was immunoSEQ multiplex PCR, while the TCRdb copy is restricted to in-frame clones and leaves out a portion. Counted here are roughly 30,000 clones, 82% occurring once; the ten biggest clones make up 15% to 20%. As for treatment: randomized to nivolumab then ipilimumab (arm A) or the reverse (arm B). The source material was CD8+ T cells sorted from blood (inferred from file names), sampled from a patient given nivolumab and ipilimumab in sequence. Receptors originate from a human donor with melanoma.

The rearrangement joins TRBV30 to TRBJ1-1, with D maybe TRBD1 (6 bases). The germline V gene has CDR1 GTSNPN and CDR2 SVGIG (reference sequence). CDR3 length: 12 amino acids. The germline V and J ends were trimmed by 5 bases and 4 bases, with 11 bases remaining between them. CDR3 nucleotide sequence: TGTGCCTGGGAGTGGGGGCTCACTGAAGCTTTCTTT. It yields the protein CAWEWGLTEAFF.

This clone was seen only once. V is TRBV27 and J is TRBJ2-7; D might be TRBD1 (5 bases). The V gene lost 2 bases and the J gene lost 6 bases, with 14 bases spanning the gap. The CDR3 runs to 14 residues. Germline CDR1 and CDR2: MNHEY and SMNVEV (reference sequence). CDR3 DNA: TGTGCCAGCAGTTTAGGGGCCCGTCCCCGCGAGCAGTACTTC. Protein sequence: CASSLGARPREQYF.

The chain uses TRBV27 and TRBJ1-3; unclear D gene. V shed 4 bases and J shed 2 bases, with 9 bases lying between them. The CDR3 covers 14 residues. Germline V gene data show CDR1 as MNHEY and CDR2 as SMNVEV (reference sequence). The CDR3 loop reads CASSSLGAGNTIYF. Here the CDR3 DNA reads TGTGCCAGCAGTTCCCTCGGGGCTGGAAACACCATATATTTT.

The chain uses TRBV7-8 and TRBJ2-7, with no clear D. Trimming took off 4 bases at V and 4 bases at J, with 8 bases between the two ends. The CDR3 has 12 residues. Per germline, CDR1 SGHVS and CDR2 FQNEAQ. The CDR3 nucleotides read TGTGCCAGCAGCTCGACTTCTTACGAGCAGTACTTC. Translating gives CASSSTSYEQYF.

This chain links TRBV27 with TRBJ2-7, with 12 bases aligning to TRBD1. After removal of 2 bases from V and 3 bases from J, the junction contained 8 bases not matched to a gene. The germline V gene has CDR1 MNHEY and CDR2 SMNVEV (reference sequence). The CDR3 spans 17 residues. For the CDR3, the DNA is TGTGCCAGCAGTTTAGACGGGACAGGGGGCGGTTTCTACGAGCAGTACTTC. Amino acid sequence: CASSLDGTGGGFYEQYF.

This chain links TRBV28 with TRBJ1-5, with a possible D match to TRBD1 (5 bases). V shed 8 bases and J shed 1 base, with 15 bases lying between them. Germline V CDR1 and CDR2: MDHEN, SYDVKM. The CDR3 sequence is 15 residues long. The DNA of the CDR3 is TGTGCCAGCTGTTATATGGGGCTAAGCAATCAGCCCCAGCATTTT. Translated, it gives CASCYMGLSNQPQHF.

The CDR3 sequence: CASSLLAGGTGELFF. The CDR3 DNA is TGTGCCAGCAGCTTACTAGCGGGAGGCACCGGGGAGCTGTTTTTT. The chain uses TRBV11-2 and TRBJ2-2; 11 bases are shared with TRBD2. CDR1 and CDR2 from the germline V gene are SGHAT and FQNNGV. Trimming took 2 bases from V and 4 from J; bases not matched to a gene: 0. The CDR3 spans 15 residues.

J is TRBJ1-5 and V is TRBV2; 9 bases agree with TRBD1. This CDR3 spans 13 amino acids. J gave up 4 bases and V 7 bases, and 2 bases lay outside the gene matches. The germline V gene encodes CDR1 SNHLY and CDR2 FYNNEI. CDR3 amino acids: CASIGQGNQPQHF. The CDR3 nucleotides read TGTGCCAGCATTGGACAGGGGAATCAGCCCCAGCATTTT.

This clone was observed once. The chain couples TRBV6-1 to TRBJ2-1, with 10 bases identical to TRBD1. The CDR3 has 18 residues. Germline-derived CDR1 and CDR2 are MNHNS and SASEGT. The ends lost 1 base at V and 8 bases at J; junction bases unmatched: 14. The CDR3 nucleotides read TGTGCCAGCAGTGAAGGGATGGGACAGGGGCTCTTTCTTGATGAGCAGTTCTTC. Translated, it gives CASSEGMGQGLFLDEQFF.

The CDR3: CASQQPREGAEHNTIYF. For the CDR3, the DNA is TGTGCCAGCCAGCAGCCGCGGGAGGGCGCGGAACACAACACCATATATTTT. This chain joins TRBV5-6 and TRBJ1-3; no definite D call. The V end lost 7 bases, the J end lost 7 bases, and 27 bases lay between the germline ends. This CDR3 has 17 residues. Germline CDR1 reads SGHDT; CDR2 reads YYEEEE. Full variable domain (outside the CDR3, taken from reference TRBV5-6 and TRBJ1-3): DAGVTQSPTHLIKTRGQQVTLRCSPKSGHDTVSWYQQALGQGPQFIFQYYEEEERQRGNFPDRFSGHQFPNYSSELNVNALLLGDSALYLCASQQPREGAEHNTIYFGEGSWLTVV.

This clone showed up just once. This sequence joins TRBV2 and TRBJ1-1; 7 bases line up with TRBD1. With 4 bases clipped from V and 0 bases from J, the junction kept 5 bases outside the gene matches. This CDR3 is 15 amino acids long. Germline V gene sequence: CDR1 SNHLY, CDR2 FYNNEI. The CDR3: CASSASGQLNTEAFF. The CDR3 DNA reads TGTGCCAGCAGTGCATCGGGACAGTTGAACACTGAAGCTTTCTTT.

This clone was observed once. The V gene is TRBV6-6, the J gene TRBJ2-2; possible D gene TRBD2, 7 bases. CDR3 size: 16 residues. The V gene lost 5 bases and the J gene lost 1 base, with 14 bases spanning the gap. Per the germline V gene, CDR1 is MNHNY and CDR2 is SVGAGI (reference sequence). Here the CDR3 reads CASSQGRGRNTGELFF. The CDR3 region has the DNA TGTGCCAGCAGTCAGGGGCGGGGGCGGAACACCGGGGAGCTGTTTTTT.

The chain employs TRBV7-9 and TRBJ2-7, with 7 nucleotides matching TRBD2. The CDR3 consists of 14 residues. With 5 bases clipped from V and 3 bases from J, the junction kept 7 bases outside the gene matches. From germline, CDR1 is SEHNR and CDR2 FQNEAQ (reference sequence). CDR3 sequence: CASSLGRPDYEQYF. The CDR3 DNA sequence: TGTGCCAGCAGCCTCGGGAGGCCCGACTACGAGCAGTACTTC.

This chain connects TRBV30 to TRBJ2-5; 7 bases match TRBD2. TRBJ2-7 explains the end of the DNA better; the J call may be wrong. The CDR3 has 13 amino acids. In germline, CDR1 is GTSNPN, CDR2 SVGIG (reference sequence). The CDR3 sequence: CAWSGGGLYEQYF. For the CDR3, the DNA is TGTGCCTGGAGTGGGGGAGGGTTATACGAGCAGTACTTC.

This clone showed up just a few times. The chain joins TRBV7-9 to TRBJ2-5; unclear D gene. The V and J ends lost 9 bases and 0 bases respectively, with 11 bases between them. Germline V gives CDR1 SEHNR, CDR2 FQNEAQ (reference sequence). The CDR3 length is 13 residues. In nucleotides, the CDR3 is TGTGCCAGTACACAGAACTACCAAGAGACCCAGTACTTC. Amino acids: CASTQNYQETQYF.

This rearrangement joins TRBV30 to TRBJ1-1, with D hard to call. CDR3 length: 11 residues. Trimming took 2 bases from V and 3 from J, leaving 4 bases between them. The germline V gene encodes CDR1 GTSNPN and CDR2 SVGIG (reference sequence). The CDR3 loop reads CAWSLDTEAFF. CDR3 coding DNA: TGTGCCTGGAGTCTAGACACTGAAGCTTTCTTT.

Here the CDR3 reads CAWSVFGLNTGELFF. The CDR3 coding sequence is TGTGCCTGGAGTGTATTCGGTCTGAACACCGGGGAGCTGTTTTTT. The gene calls are TRBV30 and TRBJ2-2; D uncertain. This CDR3 spans 15 amino acids. Trimming removed 0 bases from V and 1 base from J, with 9 bases in between. The germline V gene has CDR1 GTSNPN and CDR2 SVGIG (reference sequence).

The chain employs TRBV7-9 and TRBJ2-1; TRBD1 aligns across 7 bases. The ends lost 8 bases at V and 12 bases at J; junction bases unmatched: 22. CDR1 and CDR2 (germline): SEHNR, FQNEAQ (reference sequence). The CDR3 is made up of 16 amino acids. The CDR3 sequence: CASVGTKGAFENRQFF. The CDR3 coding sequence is TGTGCCAGCGTTGGAACGAAGGGGGCGTTTGAAAATCGGCAGTTCTTC.

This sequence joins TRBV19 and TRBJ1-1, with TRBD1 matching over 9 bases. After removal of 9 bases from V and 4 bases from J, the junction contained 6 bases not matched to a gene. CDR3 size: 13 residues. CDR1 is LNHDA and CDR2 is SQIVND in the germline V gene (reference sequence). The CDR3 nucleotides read TGTGCCAGCCCACAGGGGGCGTTCACTGAAGCTTTCTTT. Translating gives CASPQGAFTEAFF.

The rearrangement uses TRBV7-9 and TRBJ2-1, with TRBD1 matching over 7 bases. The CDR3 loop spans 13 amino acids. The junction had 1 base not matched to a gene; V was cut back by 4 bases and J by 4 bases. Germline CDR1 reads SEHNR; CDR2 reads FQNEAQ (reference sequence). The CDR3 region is CASSWDSYNEQFF. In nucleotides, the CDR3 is TGTGCCAGCAGCTGGGACAGTTACAATGAGCAGTTCTTC. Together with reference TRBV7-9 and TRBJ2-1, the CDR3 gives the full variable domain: DTGVSQNPRHKITKRGQNVTFRCDPISEHNRLYWYRQTLGQGPEFLTYFQNEAQLEKSRLLSDRFSAERPKGSFSTLEIQRTEQGDSAMYLCASSWDSYNEQFFGPGTRLTVL.